These 20 T cell receptor beta chains were all obtained from the same sample, sequenced in a study of blood T cell repertoires in COVID-19. Sequencing used immunoSEQ multiplex PCR; TCRdb keeps in-frame clones, though not all of them. The sample has approximately 200,000 clones; 85% are singletons. The sequenced sample consisted of PBMCs or T cells enriched from blood (not recorded which). The receptors come from a man aged 35 to 55 who had recovered from COVID-19.

V is TRBV9 and J is TRBJ2-7; 10 bases agree with TRBD2. Germline CDR1 is SGDLS and CDR2 is YYNGEE. CDR3 size: 15 residues. V lost 3 bases and J lost 5; bases outside the gene matches: 8. The chain's CDR3 is CASSANSGRTDEQYF. DNA for the CDR3: TGTGCCAGCAGCGCGAATAGCGGGAGGACGGACGAGCAGTACTTC.

The CDR3 nucleotides read TGTGCCATCGGGAAGGACAGGGTCTATAGTAATGAGCAGTTCTTC. Its translation is CAIGKDRVYSNEQFF. This chain joins TRBV15 and TRBJ2-1; 8 bases align to TRBD1. The length of the CDR3 is 15 residues. The germline V gene has CDR1 LNHNV and CDR2 YYDKDF (reference sequence). Losses at the gene ends were 10 bases for V and 7 bases for J; bases not matched to a gene: 15.

The CDR3 bases are TGTGCCAGCAGCTTAAGTCCGCAGGGTAATTATGGCTACACCTTC. Encoded protein: CASSLSPQGNYGYTF. The rearrangement uses TRBV7-8 and TRBJ1-2, with D maybe TRBD1 (5 bases). This CDR3 spans 15 amino acids. Germline CDR1 and CDR2: SGHVS and FQNEAQ. V shed 2 bases and J shed 5 bases, with 15 bases lying between them.

In its sample, this clone was seen a few times. The chain is built from TRBV5-1 and TRBJ2-7, with TRBD1 identical over 7 bases. Trimming took 2 bases from V and 7 from J; bases not matched to a gene: 12. Looked up from germline, CDR1 is SGHRS and CDR2 is YFSETQ. The CDR3 is 15 residues long. In nucleotides, the CDR3 is TGCGCCAGCAGCTTATACAGGGGCCTGGGGAGTGAGCAGTACTTC. It encodes CASSLYRGLGSEQYF.

The chain carries TRBV6-1 and TRBJ2-7; the D gene is possibly TRBD2 (6 bases). The CDR3 has 15 amino acids. Per the germline V gene, CDR1 is MNHNS and CDR2 is SASEGT. With 3 bases removed from V and 2 bases from J, the gap between germline ends came to 14 bases. CDR3 amino acids: CASSEGLEPPYEQYF. CDR3 nucleotide sequence: TGTGCCAGCAGTGAGGGACTCGAGCCCCCCTACGAGCAGTACTTC.

This chain links TRBV12-5 with TRBJ2-1, with D perhaps TRBD2 (5 bases). CDR1 is LGHNT and CDR2 is FRNRAP in the germline V gene. V gave up 6 bases and J gave up 0 bases, with 6 bases separating them. This CDR3 region has 13 residues. The CDR3 sequence is CASGRDSYNEQFF. CDR3 bases: TGTGCTAGTGGCCGGGACTCCTACAATGAGCAGTTCTTC.

The chain is built from TRBV7-2 and TRBJ2-2; D is perhaps TRBD1 (6 bases). In germline, CDR1 is SGHTA, CDR2 FQGNSA. V was pared by 5 bases and J by 0 bases, with 13 bases between. CDR3 length: 16 residues. The CDR3 coding sequence is TGTGCCAGCAGCCTGAAACGGACAGCGAACACCGGGGAGCTGTTTTTT. It encodes CASSLKRTANTGELFF.

The chain is built from TRBV4-3 and TRBJ2-1; 8 bases match TRBD2. In germline, CDR1 is LGHNA, CDR2 YSLEER. CDR3 length equals 17 residues. V lost 0 bases and J lost 5; bases outside the gene matches: 9. CDR3: CASSQDLSAGAHNEQFF. CDR3 bases: TGCGCCAGCAGCCAAGATCTGTCAGCGGGAGCACACAATGAGCAGTTCTTC.

The chain carries TRBV6-2 or TRBV6-3 and TRBJ2-7, with 8 bases that match TRBD2. The ends lost 5 bases at V and 2 bases at J; junction bases unmatched: 8. The length of the CDR3 is 15 residues. Germline loops: CDR1 MNHEY, CDR2 SVGEGT. The CDR3 coding sequence is TGTGCCAGCAGTGGGGGGGGGACTAGGCCCTACGAGCAGTACTTC. Translating gives CASSGGGTRPYEQYF.

The CDR3, as DNA: TGTGCCAGCAGTGAATCCAGGGGCAGCAATCAGCCCCAGCATTTT. Protein: CASSESRGSNQPQHF. The rearrangement joins TRBV25-1 to TRBJ1-5; D may be TRBD1 (6 bases). CDR3 length: 15 residues. V dropped 1 base and J dropped 1 base, with 8 bases sitting between them. Germline assignment: CDR1 MGHDK and CDR2 SYGVNS.

The V gene is TRBV11-3, the J gene TRBJ2-1, with D maybe TRBD2 (5 bases). The ends were cut back, 4 bases at V and 15 bases at J, with 16 bases in the middle. Germline V CDR1 and CDR2: SGHNT, YENEEA. CDR3 size: 12 residues. CDR3 sequence: CASSYPGSSMFF. The CDR3 DNA reads as TGTGCCAGCAGCTATCCGGGGTCCAGTATGTTCTTC.

V usage is TRBV30 and J usage is TRBJ2-3; possible D gene TRBD2, 6 bases. Germline V gene data show CDR1 as GTSNPN and CDR2 as SVGIG (reference sequence). V lost 5 bases, J lost 5 bases, and 8 bases lay in between. CDR3 length: 11 amino acids. Written as DNA, the CDR3 is TGTGCCTGGCGGGACTTAGATACGCAGTATTTT. This codes for CAWRDLDTQYF. Using reference TRBV30 and TRBJ2-3 for the parts outside the CDR3, the full variable domain is SQTIHQWPATLVQPVGSPLSLECTVEGTSNPNLYWYRQAAGRGLQLLFYSVGIGQISSEVPQNLSASRPQDRQFILSSKKLLLSDSGFYLCAWRDLDTQYFGPGTRLTVL.

The chain couples TRBV5-6 to TRBJ1-4; D is uncertain. The CDR3 length is 14 residues. The germline V gene encodes CDR1 SGHDT and CDR2 YYEEEE. Trimming removed 0 bases from V and 7 bases from J, with 10 bases in between. Here the CDR3 DNA reads TGTGCCAGCAGCTTGGGTCTTTCAGGTGAAAAACTGTTTTTT. This sequence encodes CASSLGLSGEKLFF.

The V gene is TRBV5-1, the J gene TRBJ2-3; the D gene is possibly TRBD1 (7 bases). V lost 7 bases and J 0 bases, leaving 18 bases between the germline ends. The CDR3 length is 16 residues. The germline V gene has CDR1 SGHRS and CDR2 YFSETQ. The CDR3 coding sequence is TGCGCCAGCTCGGGGAGGACAGGCATTAGCACAGATACGCAGTATTTT. Translation gives CASSGRTGISTDTQYF. Filled out from reference TRBV5-1 and TRBJ2-3, the complete variable domain reads KAGVTQTPRYLIKTRGQQVTLSCSPISGHRSVSWYQQTPGQGLQFLFEYFSETQRNKGNFPGRFSGRQFSNSRSEMNVSTLELGDSALYLCASSGRTGISTDTQYFGPGTRLTVL.

The chain joins TRBV19 to TRBJ1-1; TRBD1 might be the D (5 bases). V was trimmed by 2 bases and J by 1 base, leaving 11 bases between them. Germline-derived CDR1 and CDR2 are LNHDA and SQIVND (reference sequence). The CDR3 consists of 15 residues. The CDR3 reads CASSISGTGNTEAFF. The CDR3 coding sequence is TGTGCCAGTAGTATAAGTGGTACAGGGAACACTGAAGCTTTCTTT.

The chain joins TRBV7-8 to TRBJ2-3; D perhaps matches TRBD1 (5 bases). The V and J ends lost 3 bases and 1 base respectively, with 11 bases between them. CDR1 and CDR2 from the germline V gene are SGHVS and FQNEAQ. CDR3 length: 15 amino acids. CDR3: CASSFPRARTDTQYF. The CDR3 bases are TGTGCCAGCAGCTTCCCCAGGGCTCGCACAGATACGCAGTATTTT.

The chain is built from TRBV30 and TRBJ1-5; D is possibly TRBD1 (5 bases). The CDR3 totals 13 residues. Per germline, CDR1 GTSNPN and CDR2 SVGIG (reference sequence). V dropped 0 bases and J dropped 4 bases, with 7 bases sitting between them. CDR3 sequence reads: CAWSVGGNQPQHF. The CDR3 DNA is TGTGCCTGGAGTGTCGGGGGTAATCAGCCCCAGCATTTT.

The V call is TRBV30, the J call TRBJ2-6; weak D call: TRBD1 (6 bases). The germline V and J ends were trimmed by 0 bases and 0 bases, with 15 bases remaining between them. CDR1 GTSNPN and CDR2 SVGIG come from the germline V gene (reference sequence). The CDR3 loop spans 18 amino acids. The CDR3 DNA is TGTGCCTGGAGTGTCGGAGACAGGTCCTACTCTGGGGCCAACGTCCTGACTTTC. Translated: CAWSVGDRSYSGANVLTF.

This clone showed up just a few times. The chain uses TRBV18 and TRBJ1-6; no clear D. From germline, CDR1 is KGHSH and CDR2 LQKENI. The V end was cut by 3 bases, the J end by 9 bases, with 9 bases between. The length of the CDR3 is 13 residues. The CDR3 sequence is CASSPRQSSPLHF. For the CDR3, the DNA is TGTGCCAGCTCACCCAGGCAGAGTTCACCCCTCCACTTT.

The V gene is TRBV3-1 (or the pseudogene TRBV3-2), the J gene TRBJ1-6; tentatively, D is TRBD1 (6 bases). Looked up from germline, CDR1 is LGHDT and CDR2 is YNNKEL (reference sequence). Trimming shortened V by 3 bases and J by 6 bases, and 18 bases separated the two germline ends. The CDR3 spans 17 residues. The CDR3 sequence: CASSHDSGASSNSPLHF. The CDR3 nucleotides read TGTGCCAGCAGCCACGACTCAGGGGCCAGCAGTAATTCACCCCTCCACTTT.